This TCR beta chain was sequenced during a study of control samples from healthy donors and cancer patients. Profiling relied on immunoSEQ multiplex PCR, and the TCRdb table lists in-frame clones only, not all of them. The table lists about 140,000 clones, 92% of them singletons. The junction had 13 bases not matched to a gene; V was cut back by 5 bases and J by 3 bases. Germline V lookup: CDR1 MNHNY, CDR2 SVGAGI (reference sequence). The CDR3 contains 17 residues. This clonotype was obtained from a man younger than 45 in good health. Sample: blood. The chain employs TRBV6-6 and TRBJ1-1; 9 bases fit TRBD1. CDR3 DNA: TGTGCCAGCAGTCTGAGACAGGGGGTTTTAGGTTACACTGAAGCTTTCTTT. Its protein product is CASSLRQGVLGYTEAFF.